The 6 T cell receptor beta chains listed next were all sequenced from one sample in a study of T cell responses to AZD1222 COVID-19 vaccine (dated by TCRdb to about 2021). The sample's time point, from its label and the paper: about 28 days (+/-7) after the second vaccine dose. Libraries were constructed by the immunoSEQ multiplex PCR assay. In TCRdb, the immuneACCESS table is reduced to in-frame sequences with V and J assigned. These tables do not hold every clone; where another copy was compared, an unresolved V gene accounts for under half, and the others remain unexplained. For this sample there are 100,000 to 150,000 clones; roughly 90% appear just once. Around 1% of the sample is held by the ten biggest clonotypes. Sequencing used peripheral blood, obtained 28 days after the second AZD1222 dose. Every receptor here comes from an adult who received the AZD1222 COVID-19 vaccine.

The rearrangement links TRBV11-3 to TRBJ2-5; a weak D match, TRBD2 (6 bases). CDR1 SGHNT and CDR2 YENEEA come from the germline V gene. Trimming removed 4 bases at V and 4 bases at J, with 7 bases between. This CDR3 is built from 12 residues. This CDR3 reads CASSSGGETQYF. The CDR3 coding sequence is TGTGCCAGCAGCTCCGGGGGAGAGACCCAGTACTTC.

This chain links TRBV16 with TRBJ1-2; D is ambiguous. The CDR3 contains 14 residues. Germline CDR1 is KGHSY and CDR2 is FQNENV. V was trimmed by 2 bases and J by 4 bases, leaving 11 bases between them. CDR3 protein: CASSQNALSYGYTF. In nucleotides, the CDR3 is TGTGCCAGCAGCCAAAATGCACTCAGCTATGGCTACACCTTC.

J is TRBJ2-2 and V is TRBV9; D not resolved. The V end lost 0 bases, the J end lost 6 bases, and 6 bases lay between the germline ends. The CDR3 is made up of 13 amino acids. In germline, CDR1 is SGDLS, CDR2 YYNGEE. CDR3 protein: CASSVEVAGELFF. As DNA, the CDR3 is TGTGCCAGCAGCGTAGAAGTTGCCGGGGAGCTGTTTTTT.

The gene calls are TRBV9 and TRBJ1-4, with 9 bases lining up with TRBD1. In germline, CDR1 is SGDLS, CDR2 YYNGEE. With V trimmed by 2 bases and J by 5 bases, 7 bases remained unmatched. The CDR3 totals 16 residues. The CDR3 DNA is TGTGCCAGCAGCGTCTCCAACGGACAGGGGAATGAAAAACTGTTTTTT. Translated, it gives CASSVSNGQGNEKLFF.

The genes are TRBV29-1 and TRBJ1-1; D is possibly TRBD1 (5 bases). CDR3 length equals 15 residues. CDR1 is SQVTM and CDR2 is ANQGSEA in the germline V gene. V was pared by 8 bases and J by 0 bases, with 19 bases between. The CDR3 region has the DNA TGCAGCTATACCCCCAACGGCAGGGTGAACACTGAAGCTTTCTTT. Amino acid sequence: CSYTPNGRVNTEAFF.

This clone showed up just a few times. V and J are TRBV2 and TRBJ2-2; maybe TRBD1 (5 bases). Germline lookup yields CDR1 SNHLY and CDR2 FYNNEI. Trimming left V 8 bases short and J 4 bases short, with 14 bases between. CDR3 length: 14 amino acids. For the CDR3, the DNA is TGTGCCAGCCAGACTGAAAGGGGCACCGGGGAGCTGTTTTTT. Its translation is CASQTERGTGELFF.